The 19 T cell receptor beta chains listed next were all sequenced from one sample in a study of T-cell reconstitution after alpha-beta-depleted transplantation in children (dated by TCRdb to 2015 to 2016). Libraries were built with PCR. The sequencing machine was an Illumina HiSeq 2500. TCR library preparation used molecular barcoding, with unique molecular identifiers applied to normalize quantification of the TCRbeta repertoire. TCRdb ran its own pipeline on the public reads, namely fastp trimming at Q25 and MiXCR clone calling, and kept in-frame beta chains. Every CDR3 protein is listed once, alongside the most common genes and DNA of its rows. In this sample the table shows over 550,000 distinct CDR3 sequences, approximately 10% of which occur a single time. Jointly, the top ten make up less than 4.5% of the sample. This sample comprised PBMCs from the stem cell graft donor, obtained from the stem cell graft. Receptors originate from a human donor who donated a stem cell graft to a child with acute myeloid leukemia.

V is TRBV5-1 and J is TRBJ2-3; D is unclear. The CDR3 covers 13 residues. CDR1 is SGHRS, CDR2 YFSETQ, per germline. Trimming took off 1 base at V and 4 bases at J, with 7 bases between the two ends. CDR3: CASSLSLPDTQYF. The CDR3 DNA reads as TGCGCCAGCAGCTTGAGTCTGCCAGATACGCAGTATTTT.

This chain connects TRBV6-2 or TRBV6-3 to TRBJ2-7; TRBD2 matches at 7 bases. Germline lookup yields CDR1 MNHEY and CDR2 SVGEGT. The CDR3 is 14 residues long. V lost 6 bases and J lost 0; bases outside the gene matches: 5. CDR3 region: CASSRRGNSYEQYF. CDR3 DNA sequence: TGTGCCAGCAGCCGGCGGGGGAACTCCTACGAGCAGTACTTC.

This chain connects TRBV6-1 to TRBJ1-6; no clear D gene. The CDR3 sequence is 14 residues long. V lost 0 bases and J 10 bases, leaving 10 bases between the germline ends. Germline V CDR1 and CDR2: MNHNS, SASEGT. Here the CDR3 DNA reads TGTGCCAGCAGTGAAGCGGTCCTTGGGTCACCCCTCCACTTT. Protein: CASSEAVLGSPLHF.

The chain recombines TRBV7-2 with TRBJ2-7; maybe TRBD2 (6 bases). V was trimmed by 3 bases and J by 7 bases, leaving 16 bases between them. The length of the CDR3 is 14 residues. Germline lookup yields CDR1 SGHTA and CDR2 FQGNSA. CDR3: CASSFLDYRGEQYF. The CDR3 region has the DNA TGTGCCAGCAGCTTCCTGGACTACCGGGGAGAGCAGTACTTC.

This clonotype was detected only a few times. The genes are TRBV7-9 and TRBJ1-4; D may be TRBD1 (5 bases). CDR1 is SEHNR, CDR2 FQNEAQ, per germline (reference sequence). The CDR3 is 15 residues long. V shed 0 bases and J shed 8 bases, with 13 bases lying between them. This CDR3 is CASSLADTRDEKLFF. The CDR3 region has the DNA TGTGCCAGCAGCTTAGCGGACACTCGGGACGAAAAACTGTTTTTT. Variable domain in full (rest from reference TRBV7-9 and TRBJ1-4): DTGVSQNPRHKITKRGQNVTFRCDPISEHNRLYWYRQTLGQGPEFLTYFQNEAQLEKSRLLSDRFSAERPKGSFSTLEIQRTEQGDSAMYLCASSLADTRDEKLFFGSGTQLSVL.

This clonotype was seen at least ten times. This chain links TRBV5-1 with TRBJ2-1; 8 bases are a match to TRBD2. Trimming removed 0 bases from V and 1 base from J; junction bases left unmatched: 3. This CDR3 contains 16 residues. CDR1 and CDR2 from the germline V gene are SGHRS and YFSETQ. The CDR3 spells CASSLDSGSSYNEQFF. CDR3 in DNA: TGCGCCAGCAGCTTGGACAGCGGGAGTTCCTACAATGAGCAGTTCTTC.

This clonotype was detected many times. The chain is built from TRBV7-9 and TRBJ2-7, with D possibly TRBD1 on 6 matching bases. V was cut by 2 bases and J by 3 bases, with 11 bases left in between. Germline V gene data show CDR1 as SEHNR and CDR2 as FQNEAQ (reference sequence). CDR3 length: 14 residues. This CDR3 reads CASSLQGNSYEQYF. The CDR3 DNA follows: TGTGCCAGCAGCTTACAGGGGAATAGCTACGAGCAGTACTTC.

This clonotype showed up many times. The chain combines TRBV29-1 with TRBJ2-7, with TRBD2 identical over 12 bases. V shed 6 bases and J 3 bases; nucleotides not matched to a gene: 9. CDR1 and CDR2 from the germline V gene are SQVTM and ANQGSEA. The CDR3 runs 15 residues. The CDR3 bases are TGCAGCGTCCAAAGAGGGGGACTAGCGGGCTACGAGCAGTACTTC. Its translation: CSVQRGGLAGYEQYF.

This clonotype occurred a few times. The chain has TRBV4-2 and TRBJ2-6; perhaps TRBD2 as D (6 bases). V was clipped by 3 bases and J by 4 bases, with 10 bases between them. The germline CDR1 and CDR2 sequences are LGHNA and YNFKEQ. This CDR3 has 15 residues. The CDR3 reads CASSQWGGGANVLTF. The CDR3 region has the DNA TGTGCCAGCAGCCAGTGGGGAGGCGGGGCCAACGTCCTGACTTTC.

This clonotype was detected a few times. The chain couples TRBV20-1 to TRBJ2-7; D is possibly TRBD1 (6 bases). The V gene lost 6 bases and the J gene lost 0 bases, with 15 bases spanning the gap. Germline values: CDR1 DFQATT, CDR2 SNEGSKA (reference sequence). This CDR3 spans 14 amino acids. In nucleotides, the CDR3 is TGCAGTGCAAACCAGGGGCCTAGCTCCTACGAGCAGTACTTC. Protein product: CSANQGPSSYEQYF.

This rearrangement joins TRBV18 to TRBJ2-7; the match to TRBD1 covers 12 bases. With 3 bases clipped from V and 0 bases from J, the junction kept 3 bases outside the gene matches. Germline V gene data show CDR1 as KGHSH and CDR2 as LQKENI. The CDR3 loop spans 16 amino acids. The CDR3 DNA reads as TGTGCCAGCTCACCGGGGACAGGGGGCAGCTCCTACGAGCAGTACTTC. Its translation is CASSPGTGGSSYEQYF.

V is TRBV7-2 and J is TRBJ2-7; D remains unclear. The germline V gene encodes CDR1 SGHTA and CDR2 FQGNSA. Trimming shortened V by 1 base and J by 3 bases, and 10 bases separated the two germline ends. This CDR3 comprises 14 residues. This CDR3 is CASSLGARFYEQYF. CDR3 sequence (DNA): TGTGCCAGCAGCTTAGGGGCCAGATTCTACGAGCAGTACTTC.

This clonotype was observed a handful of times. Here the CDR3 DNA reads TGCAGCGTCCGACAGGGTGGGGACACCATATATTTT. This gives the protein CSVRQGGDTIYF. The V call is TRBV29-1, the J call TRBJ1-3; 7 positions match TRBD1. The junction had 7 bases not matched to a gene; V was cut back by 6 bases and J by 8 bases. This CDR3 has 12 amino acids. Germline V gene lookup returns CDR1 SQVTM and CDR2 ANQGSEA. The full variable domain, its missing parts supplied by reference TRBV29-1 and TRBJ1-3, is SAVISQKPSRDICQRGTSLTIQCQVDSQVTMMFWYRQQPGQSLTLIATANQGSEATYESGFVIDKFPISRPNLTFSTLTVSNMSPEDSSIYLCSVRQGGDTIYFGEGSWLTVV.

The chain employs TRBV29-1 and TRBJ2-7, with D tentatively TRBD1 (6 bases). The CDR3 contains 15 residues. Trimming took 0 bases from V and 5 from J, leaving 17 bases between them. The germline gives CDR1 SQVTM, CDR2 ANQGSEA. The chain's CDR3 is CSVEETSRGSDEQYF. The CDR3 coding sequence is TGCAGCGTTGAAGAGACTTCCAGGGGAAGCGACGAGCAGTACTTC.

This clonotype was seen a handful of times. This rearrangement joins TRBV6-2 or TRBV6-3 to TRBJ2-7; 8 nucleotides match TRBD2. V gave up 2 bases and J gave up 3 bases; unmatched junction bases: 15. CDR1 and CDR2 from the germline V gene are MNHEY and SVGEGT. The CDR3 runs to 18 residues. CDR3 in amino acids: CASSYDPFTSGTHYEQYF. The DNA of the CDR3 is TGTGCCAGCAGTTACGACCCTTTCACTAGCGGAACTCACTACGAGCAGTACTTC.

This clonotype was counted ten times or more. V and J are TRBV28 and TRBJ2-3; D may be TRBD1 or TRBD2 (6 bases each). V was cut by 5 bases and J by 5 bases, with 17 bases left in between. The CDR3 is 15 residues long. The germline CDR1 and CDR2 sequences are MDHEN and SYDVKM. CDR3 bases: TGTGCCAGCAGTCCCCCTTGGGGGGCAGGAGATACGCAGTATTTT. It is translated as CASSPPWGAGDTQYF.

V and J are TRBV5-1 and TRBJ2-7, with TRBD2 matching 13 bases. The length of the CDR3 is 15 residues. V dropped 3 bases and J dropped 7; count of bases not matched to a gene: 7. Per the germline V gene, CDR1 is SGHRS and CDR2 is YFSETQ. DNA of the CDR3: TGCGCCAGCAGCTCCTTAACTAGCGGGAGGGCAGAGCAGTACTTC. This translates into CASSSLTSGRAEQYF.

Of note for this clonotype: A read error is possible here, since a much larger clone lies one base away. This chain uses TRBV19 with TRBJ2-1, with 8 bases aligning to TRBD2. Germline-derived CDR1 and CDR2 are LNHDA and SQIVND (reference sequence). The CDR3 consists of 16 residues. In DNA, the CDR3 is TGTGCCAGTTGTATAGATCTTAGAGCGGGAGAGGTTCGTGCGTTCTTC. Translated, it gives CASCIDLRAGEVRAFF.

This clonotype showed up many times. The rearrangement joins TRBV12-3 or TRBV12-4 to TRBJ2-1, with 10 nucleotides matching TRBD2. This CDR3 contains 15 residues. The V and J ends lost 5 bases and 7 bases, in that order; junction bases with no gene match: 8. As DNA, the CDR3 is TGTGCCAGCAGTCCCGTCCTAGCGGGGGAAAATGAGCAGTTCTTC. Translation: CASSPVLAGENEQFF.